The 9 T cell receptor beta chains given below trace back to one sample, sequenced in a study of cytomegalovirus exposure and HLA in healthy donors. The primer mix had 60 Vbeta and 13 Jbeta primers. Here immunoSEQ multiplex PCR was the method, and the copy in TCRdb shows in-frame clones only, minus some. This table has over 85,000 clones, approximately 71% appearing once. The sequenced sample consisted of PBMCs. These receptors originate from a female donor in good health and CMV-seronegative.

This sequence joins TRBV6-1 and TRBJ2-7, with TRBD2 identical over 12 bases. Looked up from germline, CDR1 is MNHNS and CDR2 is SASEGT. This CDR3 comprises 14 residues. V dropped 5 bases and J dropped 3; count of bases not matched to a gene: 2. The CDR3: CASSLAGGIYEQYF. CDR3 DNA sequence: TGTGCCAGCAGTCTAGCGGGGGGGATCTACGAGCAGTACTTC.

This chain connects TRBV10-3 to TRBJ1-4; 7 positions agree with TRBD1. CDR1 is ENHRY and CDR2 is SYGVKD in the germline V gene. This CDR3 contains 16 residues. Losses at the gene ends were 6 bases for V and 0 bases for J; bases not matched to a gene: 7. CDR3 loop: CAIRSDRPSTNEKLFF. In nucleotides, the CDR3 is TGTGCCATCAGGTCGGACAGGCCTTCAACTAATGAAAAACTGTTTTTT.

V gene TRBV27 combines with J gene TRBJ2-3; D is uncertain. Between the trimmed V and J ends, which lost 5 bases and 6 bases, there was a span of 18 bases. Germline V CDR1 and CDR2: MNHEY, SMNVEV (reference sequence). The CDR3 sequence is 15 residues long. CDR3 sequence reads: CASSPFKSFGDTQYF. In nucleotides, the CDR3 is TGTGCCAGCAGTCCCTTCAAATCATTCGGGGATACGCAGTATTTT.

The chain recombines TRBV28 with TRBJ2-7; 10 bases are shared with TRBD1. V was pared by 2 bases and J by 5 bases, with 3 bases of the junction left unmatched. This CDR3 region has 14 residues. Germline loops: CDR1 MDHEN, CDR2 SYDVKM. CDR3 loop: CASSLGQGGDEQYF. CDR3 DNA sequence: TGTGCCAGCAGTTTAGGACAGGGGGGGGACGAGCAGTACTTC.

This clone was detected once. The V and J genes are TRBV10-2 and TRBJ2-5; D gene ambiguous. The CDR3 consists of 12 residues. V was trimmed by 4 bases and J by 4 bases, leaving 7 bases between them. Per the germline V gene, CDR1 is WSHSY and CDR2 is SAAADI. CDR3 amino acids: CASSGARETQYF. CDR3 in DNA: TGCGCCAGCAGTGGGGCACGAGAGACCCAGTACTTC.

The chain employs TRBV10-3 and TRBJ2-3; 7 bases are a match to TRBD2. After removal of 3 bases from V and 1 base from J, the junction contained 10 bases not matched to a gene. CDR1 and CDR2 from the germline V gene are ENHRY and SYGVKD. The length of the CDR3 is 17 residues. The CDR3 is CAISDSWGGRGTDTQYF. For the CDR3, the DNA is TGTGCCATCAGTGACTCGTGGGGGGGTCGGGGCACAGATACGCAGTATTTT.

This rearrangement joins TRBV7-2 to TRBJ2-7; D is perhaps TRBD2 (5 bases). Germline V gene lookup returns CDR1 SGHTA and CDR2 FQGNSA. CDR3 size: 13 residues. V lost 4 bases and J lost 6, with 13 bases in between. This chain's CDR3 is CASSSRIGVEQYF. The CDR3 DNA reads TGTGCCAGCAGCTCCCGGATCGGGGTCGAGCAGTACTTC.

The CDR3 here is CASSLSGSEVYEQYF. In DNA form, the CDR3 reads TGTGCCAGCTCCCTTAGCGGGAGCGAGGTCTACGAGCAGTACTTC. J is TRBJ2-7 and V is TRBV18, with 9 nucleotides matching TRBD2. The CDR3 spans 15 residues. V lost 6 bases and J lost 3; bases outside the gene matches: 9. Germline assignment: CDR1 KGHSH and CDR2 LQKENI.

This clone has more than one count but fewer than ten. The chain recombines TRBV18 with TRBJ2-3, with TRBD2 matching over 8 bases. With V trimmed by 2 bases and J by 4 bases, 2 bases remained unmatched. This CDR3 has 14 residues. Germline V gene sequence: CDR1 KGHSH, CDR2 LQKENI. Here the CDR3 reads CASSPAGGPDTQYF. In DNA, the CDR3 is TGTGCCAGCTCACCAGCGGGGGGTCCAGATACGCAGTATTTT.